This passage covers 8 T cell receptor beta chains from one sample sequenced in a study of blood T cells in healthy people across ages. Combining a sample-barcoded 5' primer with a J-beta primer mix, a second PCR ran for 7 to 11 cycles. TCRdb re-called the 5' RACE reads with MiXCR, one entry per CDR3 protein. The sample holds around 1.5 million distinct CDR3 sequences, about 31% seen once. The specimen sequenced was blood. Receptor source: a woman in her 30s in good health.

This clonotype came up a few times. This chain joins TRBV7-2 and TRBJ2-1, with 8 nucleotides matching TRBD2. This CDR3 has 14 amino acids. Looked up from germline, CDR1 is SGHTA and CDR2 is FQGNSA. V lost 4 bases to trimming and J lost 10 bases; unmatched junction nucleotides: 9. Here the CDR3 reads CASSSGLGPREQFF. As DNA, the CDR3 is TGTGCCAGCAGCTCGGGACTAGGCCCTCGGGAGCAGTTCTTC. Based on the CDR3 plus reference TRBV7-2 and TRBJ2-1, the full variable domain is GAGVSQSPSNKVTEKGKDVELRCDPISGHTALYWYRQSLGQGLEFLIYFQGNSAPDKSGLPSDRFSAERTGGSVSTLTIQRTQQEDSAVYLCASSSGLGPREQFFGPGTRLTVL.

This clonotype was observed a few times. The CDR3 here is CSASGIGGGAETQYF. In DNA form, the CDR3 reads TGCAGTGCTAGTGGTATTGGCGGGGGGGCTGAGACCCAGTACTTC. The chain combines TRBV20-1 with TRBJ2-5; 9 bases line up with TRBD2. This CDR3 contains 15 residues. Germline values: CDR1 DFQATT, CDR2 SNEGSKA (reference sequence). J lost 5 bases, V lost 3 bases, and 10 bases had no gene match.

Many counts were recorded for this clonotype. This CDR3 reads CASRHTSGGTTDTQYF. Written as DNA, the CDR3 is TGCGCCAGCAGACACACGAGCGGGGGGACCACAGATACGCAGTATTTT. The chain couples TRBV4-1 to TRBJ2-3; 9 bases are shared with TRBD2. The CDR3 extends over 16 amino acids. Germline V gene lookup returns CDR1 MGHRA and CDR2 YSYEKL. V lost 6 bases to trimming and J lost 2 bases; unmatched junction nucleotides: 9.

This clonotype was picked up a small number of times. The chain employs TRBV6-1 and TRBJ1-2, with TRBD1 matching over 7 bases. The CDR3 consists of 14 residues. V shed 5 bases, J shed 10 bases, and the junction held 13 bases outside the gene matches. Looked up from germline, CDR1 is MNHNS and CDR2 is SASEGT. The CDR3 nucleotides read TGTGCCAGCAGTCCCCCCTGGACAGGTATCGACTACACCTTC. As protein: CASSPPWTGIDYTF.

The genes are TRBV5-5 and TRBJ2-7; tentative D call: TRBD1 (5 bases). Germline loops: CDR1 SGHKS, CDR2 YYEKEE (reference sequence). V was cut by 2 bases and J by 2 bases, with 17 bases left in between. CDR3 length: 16 residues. The CDR3 DNA reads TGTGCCAGCAGCTTCCTTGGGCTTGACAGAACCTACGAGCAGTACTTC. It specifies CASSFLGLDRTYEQYF.

The chain recombines TRBV6-5 with TRBJ2-7; D gene ambiguous. Trimming removed 0 bases at V and 2 bases at J, with 5 bases between. From germline, CDR1 is MNHEY and CDR2 SVGAGI. This CDR3 spans 13 amino acids. CDR3 nucleotide sequence: TGTGCCAGCAGTTACTCGTGGACCTACGAGCAGTACTTC. Translated: CASSYSWTYEQYF.

Only a few counts were recorded for this clonotype. The V gene is TRBV20-1, the J gene TRBJ2-1; 14 nucleotides line up with TRBD2. From germline, CDR1 is DFQATT and CDR2 SNEGSKA (reference sequence). V lost 5 bases, J lost 10 bases, and 10 bases stayed unmatched. The CDR3 sequence is 15 residues long. The CDR3 DNA sequence: TGCAGTGCTCTCGCCGGGACTAGCGGGGGTCTAGAGCAGTTCTTC. It specifies CSALAGTSGGLEQFF.

The table lists this clonotype with many counts. The gene calls are TRBV29-1 and TRBJ2-1; D not certain. The CDR3 has 14 residues. Germline V gives CDR1 SQVTM, CDR2 ANQGSEA. V lost 4 bases and J 0 bases, leaving 10 bases between the germline ends. CDR3 coding DNA: TGCAGCGTTGGCCTCCAGAGCTCCTACAATGAGCAGTTCTTC. Its protein product is CSVGLQSSYNEQFF.